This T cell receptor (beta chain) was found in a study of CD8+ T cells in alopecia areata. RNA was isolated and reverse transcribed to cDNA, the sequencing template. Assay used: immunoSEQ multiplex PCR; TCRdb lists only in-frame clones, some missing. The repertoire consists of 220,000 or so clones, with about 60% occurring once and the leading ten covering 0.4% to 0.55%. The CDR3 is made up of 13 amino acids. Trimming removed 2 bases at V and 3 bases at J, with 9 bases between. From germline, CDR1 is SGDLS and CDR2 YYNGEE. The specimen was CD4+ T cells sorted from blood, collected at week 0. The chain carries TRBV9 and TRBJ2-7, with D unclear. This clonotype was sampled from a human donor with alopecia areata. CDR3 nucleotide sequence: TGTGCCAGCAGCGTGGGCGGCCGCTACGAGCAGTACTTC. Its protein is CASSVGGRYEQYF.